These T cell receptor beta chains were read from a single sample in a study of T cell repertoires in cytomegalovirus infection. TCRdb redid the calling of the reads with MiXCR, one entry per CDR3 protein. The sample has some 680,000 distinct CDR3 sequences, 35% to 45% seen once. The specimen was PBMCs. Receptor source: a human donor in good health (CMV status not recorded). Some clones in this sample may be carry-over from other donors' samples. CDR3s include the opening cysteine and the closing phenylalanine or tryptophan. The order of the fields is D gene, J gene, V gene, clone size, CDR3 DNA, CDR3 protein. D genes are given only for firm matches. Clone size appears in some rows only: once, few, many, or a class for an expanded clone.

>TRBD2|TRBJ2-1|TRBV7-6|-
TGTGCCAGCAGCATCTTAGCGGGAGTACGGAATGAGCAGTTCTTC
CASSILAGVRNEQFF
>TRBD1|TRBJ2-7|TRBV11-2|-
TGTGCCAGCAGCTTAGAGGGACAGGGCCTATACGAGCAGTACTTC
CASSLEGQGLYEQYF
>-|TRBJ2-3|TRBV20-1|-
TGCAGTGCTAGAGATCGAACTAGCTGGGTTGATACGCAGTATTTT
CSARDRTSWVDTQYF
>-|TRBJ1-2|TRBV19|-
TGTGCCAGTAGTATCGGACGGATCTATGGCTACACCTTC
CASSIGRIYGYTF
>-|TRBJ2-5|TRBV7-2|-
TGTGCCAGCAGCTTAGAGGCGGGCGGGGCAGAGCCCCAGTACTTC
CASSLEAGGAEPQYF
>TRBD1|TRBJ1-6|TRBV6-5|few
TGTGCCAGCATGTCGACCCGGACAGGGGGAATAGAATCACCCCTCCACTTT
CASMSTRTGGIESPLHF
>TRBD1|TRBJ1-1|TRBV7-8|many
TGTGCCAGCAGTCAGCCGGGACAGGTGAACACTGAAGCTTTCTTT
CASSQPGQVNTEAFF
>TRBD1|TRBJ1-3|TRBV19|-
TGTGCCAGTAGTATTTCTGGGACAGGGTCTCGCCGCGGGGGAAACACCATATATTTT
CASSISGTGSRRGGNTIYF
>-|TRBJ2-7|TRBV29-1|few
TGCAGCGTTGAGGGCCCAGGGGTGGGATACGAGCAGTACTTC
CSVEGPGVGYEQYF
>TRBD2|TRBJ2-2|TRBV11-2|-
TGTGCCAGCAGTTCGGCCCTTAGCGGGGGGGGTGGCACCGGGGAGCTGTTTTTT
CASSSALSGGGGTGELFF
>-|TRBJ2-7|TRBV4-2|-
TGTGCCAGCAGCCAAGAACCTGGGGCACCCTACGAGCAGTACTTC
CASSQEPGAPYEQYF
>-|TRBJ2-7|TRBV10-3|-
TGTGCCATCAGTTCCCTAAACGAGCAGTACTTC
CAISSLNEQYF
>TRBD1|TRBJ1-4|TRBV6-8|-
TGTGCCAGCAGTTACTCGCAGGGGGCAACTAATGAAAAACTGTTTTTT
CASSYSQGATNEKLFF
>-|TRBJ2-7|TRBV28|many
TGTGCCAGCTTGTCCCCTAGGAGAACTCCCTACGAGCAGTACTTC
CASLSPRRTPYEQYF
>TRBD2|TRBJ2-7|TRBV19|-
TGTGCCAGTAGTCCTCAACTAGCGGGAGGGACCTACGAGCAGTACTTC
CASSPQLAGGTYEQYF
>-|TRBJ2-3|TRBV28|few
TGTGCCAGCAGTTTCGCCCCGGCCGGACTGGTCACAGATACGCAGTATTTT
CASSFAPAGLVTDTQYF
>-|TRBJ2-5|TRBV7-9|-
TGTGCCAGCAGCGCACCGACTAGACTCACCCAAGAGACCCAGTACTTC
CASSAPTRLTQETQYF
>-|TRBJ2-1|TRBV6-2/TRBV6-3|-
TGTGCCAGCAGTTTGCAGGGGCGGGTAGGATTGGAGCAGTTCTTC
CASSLQGRVGLEQFF
>-|TRBJ2-5|TRBV6-2/TRBV6-3|-
TGTGCCCGCCGATCGAGGGGGGGCCAAGAGACCCAGTACTTC
CARRSRGGQETQYF
>TRBD2|TRBJ2-7|TRBV7-9|-
TGTGCCAGCAGCTTAGTAGGAGCGGGACTCTACGAGCAGTACTTC
CASSLVGAGLYEQYF
>TRBD2|TRBJ2-5|TRBV10-3|-
TGTGCCATCAGTGAGCTCCTAGCGGGTGCAGAGACCCAGTACTTC
CAISELLAGAETQYF
>-|TRBJ1-1|TRBV20-1|-
TGCAGTGCTTTCTCACTCACTTCGGACAGACGGAACACTGAAGCTTTCTTT
CSAFSLTSDRRNTEAFF
>-|TRBJ2-3|TRBV24-1|-
TGTGCCACCAGTGACCAGGAGGGTGGAGATACGCAGTATTTT
CATSDQEGGDTQYF
>-|TRBJ2-3|TRBV19|few
TGTGCCACTAGGGGGACCACAGATACGCAGTATTTT
CATRGTTDTQYF
>-|TRBJ2-3|TRBV5-1|-
TGCGCCAGCAGCCGCGGCGAGGCCGGAGCAGATACGCAGTATTTT
CASSRGEAGADTQYF
>TRBD1|TRBJ1-1|TRBV7-1|-
TGTGCCAGCAGCCCCGAGATGAACCGGGACAGGGAAGCTTTCTTT
CASSPEMNRDREAFF
>-|TRBJ2-1|TRBV24-1|-
TGTGCCACCGGAGATAACTACAATGAGCAGTTCTTC
CATGDNYNEQFF
>-|TRBJ2-5|TRBV7-9|-
TGTGCCAGCAGCCCTCGAGGAGGGGGCGGGACCCAGTACTTC
CASSPRGGGGTQYF
>TRBD1|TRBJ2-5|TRBV6-6|-
TGTGCCAGCAGGCCTACAGGGGGCCAGAAGACCCAGTACTTC
CASRPTGGQKTQYF
>-|TRBJ2-6|TRBV12-3/TRBV12-4|few
TGTGCCAGCTGGGGGCAAACCTCTGGGGCCAACGTCCTGACTTTC
CASWGQTSGANVLTF
>-|TRBJ1-1|TRBV7-9|few
TGTGCCAGCAGCTTAGGGTGGACAAACGGCCCCAATGCTGAAGCTTTCTTT
CASSLGWTNGPNAEAFF
>-|TRBJ2-3|TRBV6-5|-
TGTGCCAGCAGTTACTCCAGCTCCGAGCCTAGCACAGATACGCAGTATTTT
CASSYSSSEPSTDTQYF
>-|TRBJ2-4|TRBV7-2|-
TGTGCCAGCAGCCCCAACGCTCGGCTAAAAAACATTCAGTACTTC
CASSPNARLKNIQYF
>TRBD1|TRBJ1-2|TRBV28|-
TGTGCCAGCAGTGAAACAGGGGGCTGGAGCTATGGCTACACCTTC
CASSETGGWSYGYTF
>-|TRBJ1-2|TRBV7-4|-
TGTGCCAGCAGCTCAGGCTCGGGTTCTTGGGATGGCTACACCTTC
CASSSGSGSWDGYTF
>-|TRBJ2-1|TRBV7-3|-
TGTTCCAGCAGCTTAGGAGGGGCCGCGAATGAGCAGTTCTTC
CSSSLGGAANEQFF
>TRBD2|TRBJ2-1|TRBV7-2|many
TGTGCCAGCAGCCCTGGGGGGGGGGCCTACAATGAGCAGTTCTTC
CASSPGGGAYNEQFF
>-|TRBJ2-3|TRBV9|few
TGTGCCAGCAGCGTAGTGGATGCGGGGGCTACCACAGATACGCAGTATTTT
CASSVVDAGATTDTQYF
>TRBD2|TRBJ2-3|TRBV5-4|-
TGTGCCAGCAGCCCGCGGACTAGCGGGACGGTAGATACGCAGTATTTT
CASSPRTSGTVDTQYF
>-|TRBJ2-1|TRBV6-1|few
TGTGCCAGCAGTGAAGGGCTCACCCCAAATACCTACAATGAGCAGTTCTTC
CASSEGLTPNTYNEQFF
>TRBD2|TRBJ2-1|TRBV5-1|few
TGCGCCAGCAGCTCCCACGGGAGGCCCCAGTTCTTC
CASSSHGRPQFF
>TRBD2|TRBJ2-2|TRBV7-3|-
TGTGCCAGCAGCTTAAGCGGGGGGCACGGGGAGCTGTTTTTT
CASSLSGGHGELFF
>TRBD1|TRBJ1-6|TRBV7-2|few
TGTGCCAGCAGCTCAGGGGGGGAAAATTCACCCCTCCACTTT
CASSSGGENSPLHF
>TRBD1|TRBJ1-2|TRBV11-2|-
TGTGCCAGCAGATACACAGGGGCGGATGGCTACACCTTC
CASRYTGADGYTF
>-|TRBJ2-5|TRBV27|-
TGTGCCAGCAGTTCCTGGCCCTCCGGGACCCAGTACTTC
CASSSWPSGTQYF
>-|TRBJ2-1|TRBV29-1|many
TGCAGCGTTGTTCCGTACAATGAGCAGTTCTTC
CSVVPYNEQFF
>TRBD2|TRBJ2-1|TRBV11-3|few
TGTGCCAGCAGTGCAAGCGGGGCGCACTACAATGAGCAGTTCTTC
CASSASGAHYNEQFF
>TRBD1|TRBJ1-1|TRBV14|-
TGTGCCAGCAGCCGTGGGACAGGGGATCGTGACACTGAAGCTTTCTTT
CASSRGTGDRDTEAFF
>-|TRBJ2-6|TRBV7-8|-
TGTGCCAGCAGCTTATTCTTCTTTTCTGGGGCCAACGTCCTGACTTTC
CASSLFFFSGANVLTF
>TRBD1|TRBJ2-7|TRBV4-1|-
TGCGCCAGCAGCCAAGTTCTGGACAGGGAGTACGAGCAGTACTTC
CASSQVLDREYEQYF